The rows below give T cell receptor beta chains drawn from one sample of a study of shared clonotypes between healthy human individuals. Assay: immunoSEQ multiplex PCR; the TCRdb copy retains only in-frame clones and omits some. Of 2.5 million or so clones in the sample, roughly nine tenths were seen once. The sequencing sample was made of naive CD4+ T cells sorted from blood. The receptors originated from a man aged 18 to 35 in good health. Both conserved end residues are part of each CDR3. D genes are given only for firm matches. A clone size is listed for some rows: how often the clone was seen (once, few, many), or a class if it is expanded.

cdr3_nt: TGCGCCAGCAGCCCGGGCGGGGTTGGCGTTCTCTACGAGCAGTACTTC; cdr3_aa: CASSPGGVGVLYEQYF; clone_size: NA; j_call: TRBJ2-7; v_call: TRBV5-1; d_call: NA
cdr3_nt: TGCGCCAGCAGCCCTGGAGGCGCACGAAATGAGCAGTTCTTC; cdr3_aa: CASSPGGARNEQFF; clone_size: NA; j_call: TRBJ2-1; v_call: TRBV5-1; d_call: NA
cdr3_nt: TGTGCCAGCAGTCCCCTGGGAGAGGTCCACAGCGGGGGCACACACGAGCAGTTCTTC; cdr3_aa: CASSPLGEVHSGGTHEQFF; clone_size: NA; j_call: TRBJ2-1; v_call: TRBV28; d_call: TRBD2
cdr3_nt: TGTGCTAGTGGTTTGGACCTTGGACAGGGCGTCCACGAGCAGTACTTC; cdr3_aa: CASGLDLGQGVHEQYF; clone_size: NA; j_call: TRBJ2-7; v_call: TRBV12-5; d_call: TRBD1
cdr3_nt: TGTGCCAGCAGAAAATGGGCGGCCACTGAAGCTTTCTTT; cdr3_aa: CASRKWAATEAFF; clone_size: NA; j_call: TRBJ1-1; v_call: TRBV7-2; d_call: NA
cdr3_nt: TGCGCCAGCAGCTCTAGACAGGGGGCGCAGGCCACTGAAGCTTTCTTT; cdr3_aa: CASSSRQGAQATEAFF; clone_size: once; j_call: TRBJ1-1; v_call: TRBV5-1; d_call: TRBD1
cdr3_nt: TGTGCCAGTAGTATATTGACAGGGGGCGTTCAGCCCCAGCATTTT; cdr3_aa: CASSILTGGVQPQHF; clone_size: NA; j_call: TRBJ1-5; v_call: TRBV19; d_call: TRBD1
cdr3_nt: TGTGCCAGCAGCCGGGCCGGGGAGCTGTTTTTT; cdr3_aa: CASSRAGELFF; clone_size: NA; j_call: TRBJ2-2; v_call: TRBV7-9; d_call: NA
cdr3_nt: TGTGCCAGTAGTATACAGGTTTCCGGCAATCAGCCCCAGCATTTT; cdr3_aa: CASSIQVSGNQPQHF; clone_size: NA; j_call: TRBJ1-5; v_call: TRBV19; d_call: NA
cdr3_nt: TGTGCCAGCAAAGCGGGAGGGTTGCCAGATACGCAGTATTTT; cdr3_aa: CASKAGGLPDTQYF; clone_size: NA; j_call: TRBJ2-3; v_call: TRBV6-1; d_call: TRBD2
cdr3_nt: TGTGCCAGCAGCCTTGGTGGGGGACTGAACACTGAAGCTTTCTTT; cdr3_aa: CASSLGGGLNTEAFF; clone_size: NA; j_call: TRBJ1-1; v_call: TRBV5-8; d_call: NA
cdr3_nt: TGTGCCAGCAGCTTAGAGAGCAGGGAGGTGTTTTTT; cdr3_aa: CASSLESREVFF; clone_size: NA; j_call: TRBJ1-4; v_call: TRBV7-2; d_call: NA
cdr3_nt: TGTGCCAGCTCTGGGACGGGAGAAAACATTCAGTACTTC; cdr3_aa: CASSGTGENIQYF; clone_size: NA; j_call: TRBJ2-4; v_call: TRBV18; d_call: NA
cdr3_nt: TGTGCCAGCAGCTTATTGGCGGGAGGGCCGCTCGAGCAGTACTTC; cdr3_aa: CASSLLAGGPLEQYF; clone_size: NA; j_call: TRBJ2-7; v_call: TRBV13; d_call: TRBD2
cdr3_nt: TGTGCCATCGGGGAGCAGCCGACCTCTGGCTACACCTTC; cdr3_aa: CAIGEQPTSGYTF; clone_size: NA; j_call: TRBJ1-2; v_call: TRBV10-3; d_call: NA
cdr3_nt: TGTGCCAGTAGCACGGACGGCTACTATGGCTACACCTTC; cdr3_aa: CASSTDGYYGYTF; clone_size: NA; j_call: TRBJ1-2; v_call: TRBV19; d_call: NA
cdr3_nt: TGTGCCAGCAGGTCACCCGCGTTTTATGGCTACACCTTC; cdr3_aa: CASRSPAFYGYTF; clone_size: NA; j_call: TRBJ1-2; v_call: TRBV6-6; d_call: NA
cdr3_nt: TGTGCCAGCAGTTACTCGGCGACTAGCGGGGGCTACGAGCAGTACTTC; cdr3_aa: CASSYSATSGGYEQYF; clone_size: NA; j_call: TRBJ2-7; v_call: TRBV6-6; d_call: TRBD2
cdr3_nt: TGTGCCAGCAGCTTGGGCCCAGGGGTCTACACCGGGGAGCTGTTTTTT; cdr3_aa: CASSLGPGVYTGELFF; clone_size: NA; j_call: TRBJ2-2; v_call: TRBV7-3; d_call: NA
cdr3_nt: TGTGCCAGCAGTGATTTCTTGGGCGTCGTCCCTGGGGCCAACGTCCTGACTTTC; cdr3_aa: CASSDFLGVVPGANVLTF; clone_size: NA; j_call: TRBJ2-6; v_call: TRBV6-1; d_call: NA
cdr3_nt: TGTGCCAGCAGTCCCCCGGCTGAACAGCCCCAGCATTTT; cdr3_aa: CASSPPAEQPQHF; clone_size: NA; j_call: TRBJ1-5; v_call: TRBV28; d_call: NA
cdr3_nt: TGTGCCAGCTCACCACGGGCAGGTCCGACTAGCGGGAGCACCGGGGAGCTGTTTTTT; cdr3_aa: CASSPRAGPTSGSTGELFF; clone_size: NA; j_call: TRBJ2-2; v_call: TRBV18; d_call: TRBD2
cdr3_nt: TGTGCCAGCTCACCAACACTAAGCGGGCAGCAACACTATGGCTACACCTTC; cdr3_aa: CASSPTLSGQQHYGYTF; clone_size: NA; j_call: TRBJ1-2; v_call: TRBV18; d_call: NA
cdr3_nt: TGCGCCAGCAGCTTGTGGTCAGGGACGATGAATGAAAAACTGTTTTTT; cdr3_aa: CASSLWSGTMNEKLFF; clone_size: NA; j_call: TRBJ1-4; v_call: TRBV5-1; d_call: NA
cdr3_nt: TGTGCCAGCAGCTTACTTGACAGCCACGATGGCTACACCTTC; cdr3_aa: CASSLLDSHDGYTF; clone_size: NA; j_call: TRBJ1-2; v_call: TRBV7-9; d_call: NA
cdr3_nt: TGCAGCGTAGAAGATTGGACTAGCGCGTTCAATGAGCAGTTCTTC; cdr3_aa: CSVEDWTSAFNEQFF; clone_size: NA; j_call: TRBJ2-1; v_call: TRBV29-1; d_call: TRBD2
cdr3_nt: TGTGCCAGTAGTACACAGGGTTTTGAGACCCAGTACTTC; cdr3_aa: CASSTQGFETQYF; clone_size: NA; j_call: TRBJ2-5; v_call: TRBV19; d_call: NA
cdr3_nt: TGTGCCAGCAGCACCGAAACCCCGCACAGAAGCGGGAGGAACACCGGGGAGCTGTTTTTT; cdr3_aa: CASSTETPHRSGRNTGELFF; clone_size: NA; j_call: TRBJ2-2; v_call: TRBV21-1; d_call: NA
cdr3_nt: TGTGCCAGCACAGGGGGCATGGGGTACGGCTACACCTTC; cdr3_aa: CASTGGMGYGYTF; clone_size: NA; j_call: TRBJ1-2; v_call: TRBV2; d_call: TRBD1
cdr3_nt: TGTGCCAGCAGTTCCAGACTTTACGAGCAGTACTTC; cdr3_aa: CASSSRLYEQYF; clone_size: NA; j_call: TRBJ2-7; v_call: TRBV28; d_call: NA
cdr3_nt: TGTGCCAGTAGTATTGGACTAGCGAGCTCCTACAATGAGCAGTTCTTC; cdr3_aa: CASSIGLASSYNEQFF; clone_size: NA; j_call: TRBJ2-1; v_call: TRBV19; d_call: TRBD2
cdr3_nt: TGTGCCAGCAGCTTGGGCGGGTCTGGGGCCAACGTCCTGACTTTC; cdr3_aa: CASSLGGSGANVLTF; clone_size: once; j_call: TRBJ2-6; v_call: TRBV5-6; d_call: NA
cdr3_nt: TGTGCCAGCAGAGAGATCTCGTGGCTAGCGGGGAGCACAGATACGCAGTATTTT; cdr3_aa: CASREISWLAGSTDTQYF; clone_size: NA; j_call: TRBJ2-3; v_call: TRBV7-9; d_call: TRBD2
cdr3_nt: TGTGCCAGCAAAATAGCCTACGAGCAGTACTTC; cdr3_aa: CASKIAYEQYF; clone_size: NA; j_call: TRBJ2-7; v_call: TRBV6-1; d_call: NA
cdr3_nt: TGCGCCAGCAGCTTCTCACAGGCGGTTGGACTAGCGGGAGTACGTGGGGAGCTGTTTTTT; cdr3_aa: CASSFSQAVGLAGVRGELFF; clone_size: once; j_call: TRBJ2-2; v_call: TRBV5-1; d_call: TRBD2
cdr3_nt: TGTGCCATCGACGGGGGATACAATGAGCAGTTCTTC; cdr3_aa: CAIDGGYNEQFF; clone_size: NA; j_call: TRBJ2-1; v_call: TRBV10-3; d_call: NA
cdr3_nt: TGTGCCAGCAGCCGGGGGGGACAGGGCTACGAGCAGTACTTC; cdr3_aa: CASSRGGQGYEQYF; clone_size: NA; j_call: TRBJ2-7; v_call: TRBV5-4; d_call: NA
cdr3_nt: TGTGCCAGCAGGGGAGATGGCACTGAAGCTTTCTTT; cdr3_aa: CASRGDGTEAFF; clone_size: few; j_call: TRBJ1-1; v_call: TRBV2; d_call: NA
cdr3_nt: TGTGCCAGCAGCGACACGGGACCTAATGAAAAACTGTTTTTT; cdr3_aa: CASSDTGPNEKLFF; clone_size: NA; j_call: TRBJ1-4; v_call: TRBV5-4; d_call: NA